This T cell receptor (beta chain) was retrieved from a study of blood T cells in healthy people across ages. A second PCR, run for roughly 7 to 12 cycles, used a sample-barcoded 5' primer plus a J-beta primer mix. TCRdb re-derived calls from the 5' RACE reads in MiXCR, one entry per CDR3 protein. The sample carries 700,000 to 950,000 distinct CDR3 sequences, 35% to 45% recorded once. This CDR3 comprises 16 residues. V dropped 4 bases and J dropped 3; count of bases not matched to a gene: 8. CDR1 and CDR2 from the germline V gene are SGDLS and YYNGEE. The rearrangement joins TRBV9 to TRBJ1-4; TRBD1 matches 8 bases. The sample taken for sequencing was blood. The receptor was isolated from a woman aged 60-70 years in good health. The CDR3 coding sequence is TGTGCCAGCAGCTCAAAGCCGGGACAGGCTAATGAAAAACTGTTTTTT. It codes for CASSSKPGQANEKLFF.